These 30 T cell receptor beta chains share one sample of origin, sequenced in a study of T cell repertoires in cytomegalovirus infection. TCRdb re-derived calls from the reads in MiXCR, one entry per CDR3 protein. Here the sample spans 450,000 to 650,000 distinct CDR3 sequences, 40% being singletons. Their cognate antigens are unknown. The sequencing used cultured PBMCs, collected from culture after CMV antigen stimulation. These TCRs come from a human donor in good health (CMV status not recorded). Some clones in this sample may be carry-over from other donors' samples.

This clonotype was seen a few times. The chain recombines TRBV6-2 or TRBV6-3 with TRBJ2-7; TRBD2 matches at 16 bases. Germline V gene data show CDR1 as MNHEY and CDR2 as SVGEGT. With 2 bases clipped from V and 5 bases from J, the junction kept 12 bases outside the gene matches. There are 19 residues in the CDR3. CDR3 DNA: TGTGCCAGCAGTTACCTGGGACTAGCGGGAGGGCCGTTTTCCGACGAGCAGTACTTC. Encoded protein: CASSYLGLAGGPFSDEQYF.

The CDR3 loop is CATSRDRAASNQPQHF. DNA of the CDR3: TGTGCCACCAGCAGAGATAGGGCAGCCAGCAATCAGCCCCAGCATTTT. This chain joins TRBV15 and TRBJ1-5; D remains unclear. Germline lookup yields CDR1 LNHNV and CDR2 YYDKDF (reference sequence). V dropped 0 bases and J dropped 1 base, with 10 bases sitting between them. This CDR3 has 16 residues. Looking up the rest from reference TRBV15 and TRBJ1-5 gives the full variable domain: DAMVIQNPRYQVTQFGKPVTLSCSQTLNHNVMYWYQQKSSQAPKLLFHYYDKDFNNEADTPDNFQSRRPNTSFCFLDIRSPGLGDTAMYLCATSRDRAASNQPQHFGDGTRLSIL.

The CDR3: CASGLVLASTGELFF. The CDR3 DNA sequence: TGTGCTAGTGGTTTGGTACTGGCATCCACCGGGGAGCTGTTTTTT. The chain recombines TRBV12-5 with TRBJ2-2, with D unclear. In germline, CDR1 is LGHNT, CDR2 FRNRAP. The CDR3 totals 15 residues. V lost 0 bases, J lost 4 bases, and 9 bases lay in between.

The J gene is TRBJ1-1, the V gene TRBV7-3; maybe TRBD1 (5 bases). Germline assignment: CDR1 SGHTA and CDR2 FQGTGA. The V end was cut by 11 bases, the J end by 4 bases, with 14 bases between. The CDR3 runs 12 residues. CDR3 DNA sequence: TGTGCCGGAACAAGTGGGGGCACTGAAGCTTTCTTT. It encodes CAGTSGGTEAFF.

Here the CDR3 reads CASSSVAGGQADTQYF. The CDR3 coding sequence is TGTGCCAGCAGTTCAGTCGCGGGGGGGCAGGCAGATACGCAGTATTTT. The genes are TRBV12-3 or TRBV12-4 and TRBJ2-3; the match to TRBD2 covers 9 bases. The CDR3 runs 16 residues. The junction had 9 bases not matched to a gene; V was cut back by 4 bases and J by 4 bases.

This clonotype was seen a few times. CDR3 DNA: TGTGCCAGCAGCTCGACGACAGAGAATAATGAAAAACTGTTTTTT. Protein: CASSSTTENNEKLFF. The gene calls are TRBV11-2 and TRBJ1-4; D is perhaps TRBD1 (5 bases). The CDR3 spans 15 residues. Germline V lookup: CDR1 SGHAT, CDR2 FQNNGV. The V end lost 4 bases, the J end lost 4 bases, and 13 bases lay between the germline ends.

The V gene is TRBV10-2, the J gene TRBJ2-7, with 13 bases lining up with TRBD2. J was trimmed by 5 bases and V by 3 bases; bases with no gene match: 7. CDR3 size: 16 residues. The V gene's germline CDR1 is WSHSY and CDR2 SAAADI. The CDR3 DNA reads TGCGCCAGCAGTGACCTTACTAGCGGGAGGGGCAACGAGCAGTACTTC. Protein sequence: CASSDLTSGRGNEQYF.

This clonotype was counted a single time. Without the conserved terminal phenylalanine or tryptophan, this CDR3 likely stems from a read error. This CDR3 is CASSWGAPGGIYNEQFY. The CDR3 bases are TGTGCCAGCAGCTGGGGGGCGCCAGGGGGCATATACAATGAGCAGTTCTAC. The chain recombines TRBV5-3 with TRBJ2-1; 8 bases are a match to TRBD1. TRBV5-3 is placed among ORFs of uncertain function. CDR3 length equals 17 residues.

The chain joins TRBV15 to TRBJ1-5, with D possibly matching TRBD1 (5 bases). Germline CDR1 and CDR2: LNHNV and YYDKDF (reference sequence). The CDR3 spans 13 residues. V lost 5 bases and J 3 bases, leaving 8 bases between the germline ends. The CDR3 nucleotides read TGTGCCACCAGCGGGGGGTTCAATCAGCCCCAGCATTTT. Protein: CATSGGFNQPQHF.

This clonotype was detected many times. The chain employs TRBV7-2 and TRBJ1-1, with D possibly being TRBD1 (5 bases). There are 15 residues in the CDR3. Per the germline V gene, CDR1 is SGHTA and CDR2 is FQGNSA. V lost 0 bases and J lost 4, with 12 bases in between. The CDR3 spells CASSLAGTAITEAFF. The CDR3 region has the DNA TGTGCCAGCAGCTTAGCCGGGACCGCCATCACTGAAGCTTTCTTT.

This rearrangement joins TRBV6-1 to TRBJ1-1; TRBD1 agrees at 7 bases. Germline V CDR1 and CDR2: MNHNS, SASEGT. Losses at the gene ends were 8 bases for V and 1 base for J; bases not matched to a gene: 4. The CDR3 has 13 amino acids. CDR3 sequence reads: CASFNRGNTEAFF. DNA of the CDR3: TGTGCCAGCTTTAACAGGGGGAACACTGAAGCTTTCTTT.

The chain carries TRBV10-1 and TRBJ2-7; D is possibly TRBD2 (6 bases). Germline CDR1 reads WNHNN; CDR2 reads SYGVQD (reference sequence). The germline V and J ends were trimmed by 6 bases and 5 bases, with 11 bases remaining between them. The CDR3 is made up of 12 amino acids. The CDR3 spells CASSSGPHEQYF. In DNA form, the CDR3 reads TGCGCCAGCAGCAGCGGGCCACACGAGCAGTACTTC.

This chain uses TRBV7-6 with TRBJ2-7; D possibly corresponds to TRBD2 (6 bases). V was clipped by 1 base and J by 7 bases, with 14 bases between them. Germline V lookup: CDR1 SGHVS, CDR2 FNYEAQ. The CDR3 totals 14 residues. In DNA form, the CDR3 reads TGTGCCAGCAGCTTAGAAGGGTTGCGGGATGAGCAGTACTTC. Translating it yields CASSLEGLRDEQYF.

This chain links TRBV5-5 with TRBJ2-3; D might be TRBD1 (5 bases). With 4 bases removed from V and 2 bases from J, the gap between germline ends came to 14 bases. The germline V gene encodes CDR1 SGHKS and CDR2 YYEKEE (reference sequence). The CDR3 spans 15 residues. CDR3: CASSVTEGFTDTQYF. As DNA, the CDR3 is TGTGCCAGCAGCGTGACAGAAGGGTTCACAGATACGCAGTATTTT.

The rearrangement links TRBV4-2 to TRBJ1-5; 8 bases line up with TRBD1. There are 15 residues in the CDR3. Germline V gives CDR1 LGHNA, CDR2 YNFKEQ. After removal of 1 base from V and 7 bases from J, the junction contained 6 bases not matched to a gene. The CDR3 here is CASSQGAGGGQPQHF. The CDR3 region has the DNA TGTGCCAGCAGCCAAGGGGCAGGGGGCGGCCAGCCCCAGCATTTT.

The chain recombines TRBV7-9 with TRBJ2-7, with 7 bases lining up with TRBD1. Trimming took 6 bases from V and 6 from J; bases not matched to a gene: 11. Per germline, CDR1 SEHNR and CDR2 FQNEAQ (reference sequence). The CDR3 spans 14 residues. The CDR3 loop reads CASSETGLWGEQYF. The CDR3 DNA follows: TGTGCCAGCAGTGAGACAGGGTTATGGGGCGAGCAGTACTTC. Supplemented by reference TRBV7-9 and TRBJ2-7, the full variable domain reads DTGVSQNPRHKITKRGQNVTFRCDPISEHNRLYWYRQTLGQGPEFLTYFQNEAQLEKSRLLSDRFSAERPKGSFSTLEIQRTEQGDSAMYLCASSETGLWGEQYFGPGTRLTVT.

In this sample, this clonotype turned up a few times. The J gene is TRBJ2-5, the V gene TRBV27; 12 bases fit TRBD1. The V gene end was trimmed by 6 bases and the J gene end by 5 bases; junction bases not matched to a gene: 10. CDR1 and CDR2 from the germline V gene are MNHEY and SMNVEV (reference sequence). CDR3 size: 16 residues. This CDR3 reads CASRNHRDRGLETQYF. CDR3 nucleotides: TGTGCCAGCAGAAATCACCGGGACAGGGGGCTCGAGACCCAGTACTTC.

V gene TRBV15 combines with J gene TRBJ2-1, with D maybe TRBD2 (7 bases). Looked up from germline, CDR1 is LNHNV and CDR2 is YYDKDF (reference sequence). V was pared by 0 bases and J by 8 bases, with 20 bases between. CDR3 length: 17 amino acids. The CDR3 sequence: CATSRDPGRGGVDEQFF. CDR3 sequence (DNA): TGTGCCACCAGCAGAGATCCGGGCAGGGGAGGGGTGGATGAGCAGTTCTTC.

This clonotype was counted only a few times. This chain joins TRBV7-2 and TRBJ2-2, with unresolved D. Germline CDR1 SGHTA, CDR2 FQGNSA. The CDR3 spans 13 residues. Between the trimmed V and J ends, which lost 5 bases and 1 base, there was a span of 5 bases. The CDR3, as DNA: TGTGCCAGCAGCCATGGGAACACCGGGGAGCTGTTTTTT. This sequence encodes CASSHGNTGELFF.

The chain is built from TRBV4-2 and TRBJ2-3; D call uncertain. Trimming left V 0 bases short and J 9 bases short, with 7 bases between. Germline V gene sequence: CDR1 LGHNA, CDR2 YNFKEQ. The CDR3 covers 12 residues. This CDR3 reads CASSQESRTQYF. The CDR3, as DNA: TGTGCCAGCAGCCAAGAGTCGCGAACGCAGTATTTT.

This chain links TRBV25-1 with TRBJ2-3; 8 positions match TRBD2. CDR3 length: 15 amino acids. Losses at the gene ends were 4 bases for V and 3 bases for J; bases not matched to a gene: 6. Per the germline V gene, CDR1 is MGHDK and CDR2 is SYGVNS. The CDR3 DNA follows: TGTGCCAGCAGTGGGACGGGAGGGGTAACAGATACGCAGTATTTT. Translated: CASSGTGGVTDTQYF. Based on the CDR3 plus reference TRBV25-1 and TRBJ2-3, the full variable domain is EADIYQTPRYLVIGTGKKITLECSQTMGHDKMYWYQQDPGMELHLIHYSYGVNSTEKGDLSSESTVSRIRTEHFPLTLESARPSHTSQYLCASSGTGGVTDTQYFGPGTRLTVL.

The chain couples TRBV11-2 to TRBJ2-1; D remains unclear. Trimming pared 2 bases from V and 0 bases from J, leaving 8 bases between. The CDR3 runs 15 residues. Per the germline V gene, CDR1 is SGHAT and CDR2 is FQNNGV. CDR3 protein: CASSLLLVSYNEQFF. The CDR3 DNA sequence: TGTGCCAGCAGCTTACTCTTGGTCTCCTACAATGAGCAGTTCTTC. The whole variable domain, filled in from reference TRBV11-2 and TRBJ2-1, reads EAGVAQSPRYKIIEKRQSVAFWCNPISGHATLYWYQQILGQGPKLLIQFQNNGVVDDSQLPKDRFSAERLKGVDSTLKIQPAKLEDSAVYLCASSLLLVSYNEQFFGPGTRLTVL.

This clonotype appeared a single time. The chain uses TRBV7-6 and TRBJ1-1, with 7 bases that match TRBD1. This CDR3 contains 15 residues. V gave up 4 bases and J gave up 4 bases; unmatched junction bases: 9. Per germline, CDR1 SGHVS and CDR2 FNYEAQ. The CDR3 loop reads CASSWALTGVTEAFF. The CDR3 bases are TGTGCCAGCAGCTGGGCCCTCACAGGGGTCACTGAAGCTTTCTTT.

The chain couples TRBV10-3 to TRBJ2-3, with 9 bases fitting TRBD2. The CDR3 length is 15 residues. V dropped 2 bases and J dropped 8; count of bases not matched to a gene: 8. Germline CDR1 is ENHRY and CDR2 is SYGVKD. CDR3 sequence reads: CAISESGGNPSTQYF. The CDR3 coding sequence is TGTGCCATCAGTGAGAGCGGGGGGAACCCGAGTACGCAGTATTTT.

This chain connects TRBV19 to TRBJ1-6; D call uncertain. The CDR3 is 15 amino acids. Trimming removed 3 bases at V and 7 bases at J, with 13 bases between. Germline CDR1 is LNHDA and CDR2 is SQIVND (reference sequence). In DNA form, the CDR3 reads TGTGCCAGTAGTATTGACTCTCCGACCAATTCACCCCTCCACTTT. Its translation: CASSIDSPTNSPLHF.

The genes are TRBV3-1 and TRBJ2-5; D gene unclear. V was pared by 2 bases and J by 5 bases, with 9 bases between. CDR3 length: 13 amino acids. Germline loops: CDR1 LGHDT, CDR2 YNNKEL (reference sequence). CDR3 sequence reads: CASSQLTRETQYF. In DNA, the CDR3 is TGTGCCAGCAGCCAACTGACTCGGGAGACCCAGTACTTC.

The V and J genes are TRBV7-6 and TRBJ2-7; D is possibly TRBD1 (5 bases). V lost 0 bases and J 5 bases, leaving 14 bases between the germline ends. CDR1 and CDR2 from the germline V gene are SGHVS and FNYEAQ. This CDR3 contains 15 residues. The CDR3 region is CASSLALSRVNEQYF. CDR3 sequence (DNA): TGTGCCAGCAGCTTAGCGCTATCCAGGGTCAACGAGCAGTACTTC.

The V call is TRBV2, the J call TRBJ2-3; no definite D call. The germline gives CDR1 SNHLY, CDR2 FYNNEI. This CDR3 comprises 11 residues. Trimming removed 5 bases from V and 5 bases from J, with 5 bases in between. The CDR3 loop reads CASSPQDTQYF. CDR3 nucleotide sequence: TGTGCCAGCAGTCCCCAAGATACGCAGTATTTT. The full variable domain, rest sourced from reference TRBV2 and TRBJ2-3, is EPEVTQTPSHQVTQMGQEVILRCVPISNHLYFYWYRQILGQKVEFLVSFYNNEISEKSEIFDDQFSVERPDGSNFTLKIRSTKLEDSAMYFCASSPQDTQYFGPGTRLTVL.

The V call is TRBV4-1, the J call TRBJ1-4; unclear D gene. CDR3 length: 14 residues. Germline V CDR1 and CDR2: MGHRA, YSYEKL. V lost 0 bases and J 15 bases, leaving 17 bases between the germline ends. The DNA of the CDR3 is TGCGCCAGCAGCCAAGAATGGCTCCGGTCAGTGGTGTTTTTT. Residues: CASSQEWLRSVVFF.

V and J are TRBV4-2 and TRBJ1-2; TRBD1 matches at 11 bases. CDR1 and CDR2 (germline): LGHNA, YNFKEQ. This CDR3 comprises 16 residues. V lost 3 bases and J lost 9; bases outside the gene matches: 12. CDR3 sequence: CASSHPYGTGGLSYTF. CDR3 DNA: TGTGCCAGCAGCCACCCATATGGGACAGGGGGTTTGAGCTACACCTTC.